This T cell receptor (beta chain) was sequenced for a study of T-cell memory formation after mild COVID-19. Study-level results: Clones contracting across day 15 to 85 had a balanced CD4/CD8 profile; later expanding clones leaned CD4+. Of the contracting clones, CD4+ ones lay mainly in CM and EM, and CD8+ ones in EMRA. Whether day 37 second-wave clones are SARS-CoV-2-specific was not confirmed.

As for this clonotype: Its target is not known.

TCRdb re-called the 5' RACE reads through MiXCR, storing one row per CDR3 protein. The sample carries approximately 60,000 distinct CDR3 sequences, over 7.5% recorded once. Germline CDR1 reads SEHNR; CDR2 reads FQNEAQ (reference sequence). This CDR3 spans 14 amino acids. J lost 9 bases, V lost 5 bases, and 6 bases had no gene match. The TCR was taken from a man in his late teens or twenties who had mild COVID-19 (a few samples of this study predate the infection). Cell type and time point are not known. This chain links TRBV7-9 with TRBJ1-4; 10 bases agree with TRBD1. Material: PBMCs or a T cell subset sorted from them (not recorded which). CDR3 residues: CASSPDRGHKKLFF. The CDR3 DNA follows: TGTGCCAGCAGCCCAGACAGGGGGCATAAAAAACTGTTTTTT.